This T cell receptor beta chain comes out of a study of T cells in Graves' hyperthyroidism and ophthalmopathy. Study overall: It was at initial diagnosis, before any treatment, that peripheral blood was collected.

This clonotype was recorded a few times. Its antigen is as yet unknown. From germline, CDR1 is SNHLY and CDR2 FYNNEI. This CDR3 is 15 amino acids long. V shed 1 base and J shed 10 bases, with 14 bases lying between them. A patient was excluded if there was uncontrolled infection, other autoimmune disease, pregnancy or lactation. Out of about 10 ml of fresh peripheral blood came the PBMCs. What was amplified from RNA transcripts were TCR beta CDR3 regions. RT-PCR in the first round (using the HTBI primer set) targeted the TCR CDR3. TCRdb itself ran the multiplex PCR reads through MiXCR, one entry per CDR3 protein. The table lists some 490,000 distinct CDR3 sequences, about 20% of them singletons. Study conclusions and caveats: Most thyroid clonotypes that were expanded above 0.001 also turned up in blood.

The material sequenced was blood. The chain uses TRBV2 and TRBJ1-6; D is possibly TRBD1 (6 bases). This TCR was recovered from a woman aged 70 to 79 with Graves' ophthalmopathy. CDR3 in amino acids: CASSEGDIGWSPLHF. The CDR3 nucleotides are TGTGCCAGCAGTGAAGGGGACATTGGTTGGTCACCCCTCCACTTT.